Listed below are T cell receptor beta chains from one sample, sequenced in a study of vaccination and CD4 T cells after COVID-19. In TCRdb, the PCR reads were re-called with MiXCR into one record per CDR3 protein. The table records around 15,000 distinct CDR3 sequences, around a fifth of them present only once. Antigens for these TCRs are unknown. The sequencing here drew on CD4+ T cells from blood, cultured in vitro, taken before SARS-CoV-2 vaccination. The receptors originated from a human donor who received a COVID-19 vaccine. Each CDR3 is given with its conserved first and last residue. Each record gives: clone size, D gene, V gene, J gene, CDR3 DNA, CDR3 protein. The D gene is left open where the match is weak. Only some rows state a clone size, as once, few, many or a class for expanded clones.

>few|TRBD1|TRBV6-1|TRBJ1-1
TGTGCCAGCAGGGCCGGGACAGGGAACACTGAAGCTTTCTTT
CASRAGTGNTEAFF
>few|NA|TRBV12-3/TRBV12-4|TRBJ1-3
TGTGCCAGCAGATCCACGGGGTCCTCCTCTGGAAACACCATATATTTT
CASRSTGSSSGNTIYF
>NA|NA|TRBV18|TRBJ1-6
TGTGCCAGCTCACCACCGGGGGGTAAGGGTTCACCCCTCCACTTT
CASSPPGGKGSPLHF
>NA|TRBD1|TRBV24-1|TRBJ2-1
TGTGCCACCAGTGCCTCCAGACTAAGGACAGGCTACAATGAGCAGTTCTTC
CATSASRLRTGYNEQFF
>NA|TRBD1|TRBV5-6|TRBJ2-5
TGTGCCAGCAGCTTGGGGAGCGGACAGGGGGAGTTGTTGGAGACCCAGTACTTC
CASSLGSGQGELLETQYF
>few|TRBD1|TRBV30|TRBJ1-6
TGTGCCTGGACAGGGGGCAGCTCCTATAATTCACCCCTCCACTTT
CAWTGGSSYNSPLHF
>few|NA|TRBV2|TRBJ1-2
TGTGCCAGCAGGACAGGAATTCGGAATGGCTACACCTTC
CASRTGIRNGYTF
>NA|NA|TRBV18|TRBJ1-5
TGTGCCAGCTCAGACATACAGGGCGGACCCAGTCAGCCCCAGCATTTT
CASSDIQGGPSQPQHF
>NA|NA|TRBV20-1|TRBJ2-2
TGCAGTGCTAAAAGATTAACCCCGAACACCGGGGAGCTGTTTTTT
CSAKRLTPNTGELFF
>NA|TRBD1|TRBV25-1|TRBJ2-7
TGTGCCAGCAGTGCCAACAGGGGTTGGGAGCAGTACTTC
CASSANRGWEQYF
>few|TRBD1|TRBV10-3|TRBJ1-6
TGTGCCATAAGTGGCGGGACAGGGGGCAATAATTCACCCCTCCACTTT
CAISGGTGGNNSPLHF
>NA|NA|TRBV21-1|TRBJ2-5
TGTGCCAGCCTCAAGGGGTCCCAGTACTTC
CASLKGSQYF
>medium-sized|NA|TRBV27|TRBJ2-3
TGTGCCAGCAGTTTATACTCGACCACAGATACGCAGTATTTT
CASSLYSTTDTQYF
>NA|TRBD1|TRBV6-1|TRBJ1-1
TGTGCCAGCAGTCTGGGACAGATGGGCACTGAAGCTTTCTTT
CASSLGQMGTEAFF
>NA|TRBD1|TRBV10-3|TRBJ1-3
TGTGCCATCAGCCGAACAGGGGGTTACTCTGGAAACACCATATATTTT
CAISRTGGYSGNTIYF
>NA|NA|TRBV2|TRBJ1-6
TGTGCCAGCAGTTTGGGTTTTGGACAGCCCAATTCACCCCTCCACTTT
CASSLGFGQPNSPLHF
>NA|NA|TRBV6-1|TRBJ1-2
TGTGCCAGCAGGAAAGGGGACCGCAACTATGGCTACACCTTC
CASRKGDRNYGYTF
>NA|NA|TRBV24-1|TRBJ1-1
TGTGCCACCAGTGTTCCGGACTGGCCGAACACTGAAGCTTTCTTT
CATSVPDWPNTEAFF
>few|NA|TRBV7-8|TRBJ2-2
TGTGCCAGCAGCGTAGACACTTACACCGGGGAGCTGTTTTTT
CASSVDTYTGELFF
>medium-sized|TRBD1|TRBV19|TRBJ1-2
TGTGCCACCGCCCCCTACAGGGGTTGGACTTATGGCTACACCTTC
CATAPYRGWTYGYTF
>once|NA|TRBV6-1|TRBJ1-5
TGTGCCAGCAGCGACCGGGGTCCAGATCAGCCCCAGCATTTT
CASSDRGPDQPQHF
>NA|NA|TRBV19|TRBJ1-3
TGTGCCAGTAGTATAGATGTCAGGAGCTCTGGAAACACCATATATTTT
CASSIDVRSSGNTIYF
>NA|TRBD1|TRBV19|TRBJ1-6
TGTGCCAGTAGTCTCAACAGGGGAGATTCACCCCTCCACTTT
CASSLNRGDSPLHF
>NA|NA|TRBV6-4|TRBJ2-2
TGTGCCAGCAGTCGTGACAGAAGGGCCGGGGAGCTGTTTTTT
CASSRDRRAGELFF
>NA|NA|TRBV10-3|TRBJ1-1
TGTGCCATCGCCAGGGAAACTATGAACACTGAAGCTTTCTTT
CAIARETMNTEAFF
>NA|TRBD2|TRBV24-1|TRBJ2-2
TGTGCCACCAGTCCGACTAGCGGGGATCCTAAGAACACCGGGGAGCTGTTTTTT
CATSPTSGDPKNTGELFF
>NA|NA|TRBV30|TRBJ2-2
TGTGCCTGGACAGACAGAGGGGCGCTGTTTTTT
CAWTDRGALFF
>NA|NA|TRBV6-1|TRBJ1-5
TGTGCCAGCAGTCCTGCCGGGACACACTCCTTGGGCCAGCATTTT
CASSPAGTHSLGQHF
>few|NA|TRBV7-6|TRBJ2-3
TGTGCCAGCAGCTTAAGGGGTGCTGGCACAGATACGCAGTATTTT
CASSLRGAGTDTQYF
>medium-sized|NA|TRBV19|TRBJ1-1
TGTGCCAGTAGCCCTCGGCCGCGCGGCACTGAAGCTTTCTTT
CASSPRPRGTEAFF
>few|NA|TRBV6-5|TRBJ1-6
TGTGCCAGCAGTTCCAGGCCCGGGGTAGGGCGGCCTGATTCACCCCTCCACTTT
CASSSRPGVGRPDSPLHF
>NA|NA|TRBV7-6|TRBJ1-5
TGTACCAGCAGCGCATCCCCCCTCCCAGGAGTCAATCAGCCCCAGCATTTT
CTSSASPLPGVNQPQHF
>NA|NA|TRBV30|TRBJ2-5
TGTGCCTGGAGTCTCCGCCGGACGGATCAAGAGGCCCAGTACTTC
CAWSLRRTDQEAQYF
>few|TRBD2|TRBV6-5|TRBJ2-3
TGTGCCAGCAGTTCGACTAGCGGGGGACCAGATACGCAGTATTTT
CASSSTSGGPDTQYF
>few|NA|TRBV7-9|TRBJ1-1
TGTGCCAGCAGCTTAGAAGGGATCTCTGAAGCTTTCTTT
CASSLEGISEAFF
>NA|TRBD1|TRBV6-1|TRBJ2-7
TGTGCCAGCGGGGGACAGGCGAACTCCTACGAGCAGTACTTC
CASGGQANSYEQYF
>few|TRBD2|TRBV20-1|TRBJ2-1
TGCAGTGCTGAGGAGCCTAGCGGGGAATCCGGTGAGCAGTTCTTC
CSAEEPSGESGEQFF
>NA|NA|TRBV2|TRBJ2-4
TGTGCCAGCAGTGAAGGGGAATGGGGGAGGAAAAACATTCAGTACTTC
CASSEGEWGRKNIQYF
>few|NA|TRBV7-8|TRBJ1-1
TGTGCCAGCAGCTTTTCTCTATCGGTAGGGATGAACACTGAAGCTTTCTTT
CASSFSLSVGMNTEAFF
>NA|NA|TRBV18|TRBJ2-2
TGTGCCAGCTCACCATCACGGACAGCGCCTAACACCGGGGAGCTGTTTTTT
CASSPSRTAPNTGELFF
>few|NA|TRBV2|TRBJ1-1
TGTGCCAGCAAACCCGGGTCCTCTAACACTGAAGCTTTCTTT
CASKPGSSNTEAFF
>few|NA|TRBV24-1|TRBJ1-1
TGTGCCACCAGTGATTCCCACGGGCTTGAAGCTTTCTTT
CATSDSHGLEAFF
>once|NA|TRBV29-1|TRBJ1-1
TGCAGCGTTGAAGATCGGGCAGGGTCCCCGGAAGCTTTCTTT
CSVEDRAGSPEAFF
>few|TRBD1|TRBV6-1|TRBJ1-4
TGTGCCAGCAGCCTAGAAACAGGGGACAATGAAAAACTGTTTTTT
CASSLETGDNEKLFF
>NA|NA|TRBV24-1|TRBJ2-2
TGTGCCACCAGTGGTTCCAGGGAAGAGCTGTTTTTT
CATSGSREELFF
>NA|NA|TRBV5-1|TRBJ2-1
TGCGCCAGCAGCTTGGCCGCGGAGGTGGAGCAGTTCTTC
CASSLAAEVEQFF
>few|NA|TRBV12-3/TRBV12-4|TRBJ1-1
TGTGCCAGCAGTTTTCAGTTGAACACTGAAGCTTTCTTT
CASSFQLNTEAFF
>NA|NA|TRBV6-2/TRBV6-3|TRBJ2-5
TGTGCCAGCAGCGATTTTAGTAGGGGCCTCCAAGAGACCCAGTACTTC
CASSDFSRGLQETQYF
>NA|TRBD2|TRBV7-9|TRBJ2-1
TGTGCCAGCAGAACCCCGGCGTCTAGCGGGGGGGCCTTGGCCTTC
CASRTPASSGGALAF
>NA|NA|TRBV5-4|TRBJ2-3
TGTGCCAGCAGCCAACCGGGGGGCCGGGGGACAGATACGCAGTATTTT
CASSQPGGRGTDTQYF
>NA|NA|TRBV30|TRBJ2-6
TGTGCCTGGTCGTGGGGTTCTGGGGCCAACGTCCTGACTTTC
CAWSWGSGANVLTF
>NA|NA|TRBV20-1|TRBJ1-2
TGCAGTGCTAGAGATGTTGGGGGACCTAACTATGGCTACACCTTC
CSARDVGGPNYGYTF
>few|TRBD1|TRBV19|TRBJ1-2
TGTGCCAGTAGTATAGACAGGACAGGGGGCGATGGCTACACCTTC
CASSIDRTGGDGYTF
>NA|NA|TRBV2|TRBJ2-6
TGTGCCACCCGAAACCCCTCTGGGGCCAACGTCCTGACTTTC
CATRNPSGANVLTF
>few|NA|TRBV30|TRBJ1-3
TGTGCCTGGAGATACAGGGCGGGAGGAAACACCATATATTTT
CAWRYRAGGNTIYF
>NA|NA|TRBV7-3|TRBJ2-1
TGTGCCAGCAGCGTTGGGAAGAAGAATGAGCAGTTCTTC
CASSVGKKNEQFF